The T cell receptor beta chain under discussion was sequenced for a study of blood T cell repertoires in COVID-19. Study information: Acute and convalescent COVID-19 samples came from the United States, Italy and Spain. Sources were T cells, B-cell-depleted T cells, or PBMCs; the material itself was cDNA or gDNA.

As originally analysed: The assay estimated nucleated cells by amplifying reference gene primers. Clones were read by immunoSEQ multiplex PCR, and TCRdb kept only the in-frame ones, dropping some. V, J and clone size were drawn from that table, and D and trimming were deduced from the DNA. The sample carries under 200,000 clones, more than 65% recorded once. This CDR3 is 17 amino acids long. Trimming at V came to 6 bases and at J to 4 bases, leaving 14 bases not matched to a gene. Germline CDR1 reads MNHEY; CDR2 reads SMNVEV (reference sequence). The specimen was peripheral blood. The chain recombines TRBV27 with TRBJ2-2, with 7 bases fitting TRBD2. The sequence was collected from a human donor with acute or convalescent COVID-19. The donor label of this sample is uncertain. The CDR3 DNA is TGTGCCAGCAGGTGGTGGGGCGGGAGCGGCGGCACCGGGGAGCTGTTTTTT. The encoded protein is CASRWWGGSGGTGELFF.